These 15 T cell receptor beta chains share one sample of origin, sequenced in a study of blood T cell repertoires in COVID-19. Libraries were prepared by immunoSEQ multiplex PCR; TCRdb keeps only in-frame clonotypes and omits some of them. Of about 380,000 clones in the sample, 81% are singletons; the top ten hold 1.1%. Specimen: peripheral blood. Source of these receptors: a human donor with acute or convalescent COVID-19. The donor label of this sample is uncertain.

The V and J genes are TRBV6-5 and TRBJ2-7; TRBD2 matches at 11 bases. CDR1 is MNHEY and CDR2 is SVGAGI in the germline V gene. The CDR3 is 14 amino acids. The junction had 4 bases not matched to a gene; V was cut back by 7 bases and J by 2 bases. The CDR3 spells CASKLAGGAYEQYF. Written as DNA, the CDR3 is TGTGCCAGCAAGTTAGCGGGAGGGGCCTACGAGCAGTACTTC.

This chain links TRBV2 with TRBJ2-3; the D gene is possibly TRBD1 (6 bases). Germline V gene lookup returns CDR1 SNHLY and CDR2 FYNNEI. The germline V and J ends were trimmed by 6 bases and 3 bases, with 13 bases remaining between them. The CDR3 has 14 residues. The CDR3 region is CASSWTATTDTQYF. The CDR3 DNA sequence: TGTGCCAGCAGCTGGACAGCTACGACAGATACGCAGTATTTT.

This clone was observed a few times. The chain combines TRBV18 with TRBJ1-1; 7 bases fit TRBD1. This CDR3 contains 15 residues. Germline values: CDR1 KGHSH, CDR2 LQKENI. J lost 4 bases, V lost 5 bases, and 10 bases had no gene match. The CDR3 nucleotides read TGTGCCAGCTCAGAGGGACAGCAGGTTGGCACTGAAGCTTTCTTT. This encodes CASSEGQQVGTEAFF.

The CDR3 region is CASSLQGRDEKLFF. Written as DNA, the CDR3 is TGCGCCAGCAGCTTGCAGGGAAGGGATGAAAAACTGTTTTTT. The gene calls are TRBV5-1 and TRBJ1-4; possibly TRBD1 for D (5 bases). The CDR3 spans 14 residues. Trimming shortened V by 1 base and J by 6 bases, and 10 bases separated the two germline ends. CDR1 SGHRS and CDR2 YFSETQ come from the germline V gene.

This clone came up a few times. CDR3 residues: CASSVFSGTTDTQYF. The DNA for the CDR3 is TGTGCCAGCAGCGTATTTAGCGGAACCACAGATACGCAGTATTTT. The J gene is TRBJ2-3, the V gene TRBV7-6, with D perhaps TRBD2 (6 bases). Per the germline V gene, CDR1 is SGHVS and CDR2 is FNYEAQ. Trimming pared 5 bases from V and 2 bases from J, leaving 14 bases between. This CDR3 contains 15 residues.

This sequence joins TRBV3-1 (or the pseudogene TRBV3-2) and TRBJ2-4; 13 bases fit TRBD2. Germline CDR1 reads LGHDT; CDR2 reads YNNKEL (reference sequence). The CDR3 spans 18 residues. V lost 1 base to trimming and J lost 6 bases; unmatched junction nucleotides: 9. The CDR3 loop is CASSQGRTSGGSGNIQYF. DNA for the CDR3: TGTGCCAGCAGCCAAGGGAGGACTAGCGGGGGTTCTGGAAACATTCAGTACTTC.

CDR3 in DNA: TGTGCCAGCAGCCGGACGATGGACTCTCCTTCCTACGAGCAGTACTTC. Its protein is CASSRTMDSPSYEQYF. The V call is TRBV7-2, the J call TRBJ2-7, with D possibly TRBD2 on 5 matching bases. CDR1 is SGHTA, CDR2 FQGNSA, per germline. The germline V and J ends were trimmed by 5 bases and 1 base, with 18 bases remaining between them. The CDR3 contains 16 residues.

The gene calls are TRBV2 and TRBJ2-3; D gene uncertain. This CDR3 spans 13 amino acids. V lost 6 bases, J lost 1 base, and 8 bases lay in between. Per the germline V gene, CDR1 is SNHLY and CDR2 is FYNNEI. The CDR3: CASRNYGTDTQYF. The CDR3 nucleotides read TGTGCCAGCAGAAACTACGGCACAGATACGCAGTATTTT. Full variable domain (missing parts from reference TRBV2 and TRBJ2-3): EPEVTQTPSHQVTQMGQEVILRCVPISNHLYFYWYRQILGQKVEFLVSFYNNEISEKSEIFDDQFSVERPDGSNFTLKIRSTKLEDSAMYFCASRNYGTDTQYFGPGTRLTVL.

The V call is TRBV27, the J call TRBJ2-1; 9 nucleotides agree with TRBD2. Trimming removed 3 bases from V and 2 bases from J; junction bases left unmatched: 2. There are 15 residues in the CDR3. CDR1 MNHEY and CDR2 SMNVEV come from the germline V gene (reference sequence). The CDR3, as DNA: TGTGCCAGCAGTTTTAGCGGGAGTCCCTACAATGAGCAGTTCTTC. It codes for CASSFSGSPYNEQFF.

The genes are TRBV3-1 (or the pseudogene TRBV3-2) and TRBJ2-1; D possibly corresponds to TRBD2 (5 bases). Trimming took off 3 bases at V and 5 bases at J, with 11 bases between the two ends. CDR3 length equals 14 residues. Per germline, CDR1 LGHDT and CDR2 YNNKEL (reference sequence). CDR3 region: CASSHWGANNEQFF. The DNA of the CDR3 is TGTGCCAGCAGCCATTGGGGAGCTAACAATGAGCAGTTCTTC.

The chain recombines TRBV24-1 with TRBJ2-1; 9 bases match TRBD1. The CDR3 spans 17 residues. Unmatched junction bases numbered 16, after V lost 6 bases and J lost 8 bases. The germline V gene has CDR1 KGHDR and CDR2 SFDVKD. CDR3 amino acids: CATSFRDRVGGGDEQFF. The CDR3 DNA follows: TGTGCCACCAGTTTCCGGGACAGGGTTGGAGGGGGTGATGAGCAGTTCTTC.

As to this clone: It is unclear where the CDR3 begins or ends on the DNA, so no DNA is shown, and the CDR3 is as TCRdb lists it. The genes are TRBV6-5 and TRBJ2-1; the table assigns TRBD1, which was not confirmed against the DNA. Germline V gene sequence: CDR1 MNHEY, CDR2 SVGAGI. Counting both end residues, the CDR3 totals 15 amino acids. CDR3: CASSTSGQGKNEQFF.

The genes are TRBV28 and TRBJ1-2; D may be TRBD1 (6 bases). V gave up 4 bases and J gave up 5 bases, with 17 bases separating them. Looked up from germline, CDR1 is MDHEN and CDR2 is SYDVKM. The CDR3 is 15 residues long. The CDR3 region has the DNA TGTGCCAGCAGTTCCCTGGGTCCGGACAGATATGGCTACACCTTC. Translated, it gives CASSSLGPDRYGYTF.

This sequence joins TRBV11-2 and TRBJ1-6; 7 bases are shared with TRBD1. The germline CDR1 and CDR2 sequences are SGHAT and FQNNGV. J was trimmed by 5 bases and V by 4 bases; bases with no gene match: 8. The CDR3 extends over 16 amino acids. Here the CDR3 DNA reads TGTGCCAGCAGCTCCACCGGGACAGTCAATAATTCACCCCTCCACTTT. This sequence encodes CASSSTGTVNNSPLHF.

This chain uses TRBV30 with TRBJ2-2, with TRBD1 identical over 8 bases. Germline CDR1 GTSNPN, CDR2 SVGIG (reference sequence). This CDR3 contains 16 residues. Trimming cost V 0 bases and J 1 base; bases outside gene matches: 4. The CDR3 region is CAWSVRGTGNTGELFF. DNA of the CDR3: TGTGCCTGGAGTGTACGGGGGACAGGGAACACCGGGGAGCTGTTTTTT. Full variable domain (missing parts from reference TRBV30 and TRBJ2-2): SQTIHQWPATLVQPVGSPLSLECTVEGTSNPNLYWYRQAAGRGLQLLFYSVGIGQISSEVPQNLSASRPQDRQFILSSKKLLLSDSGFYLCAWSVRGTGNTGELFFGEGSRLTVL.